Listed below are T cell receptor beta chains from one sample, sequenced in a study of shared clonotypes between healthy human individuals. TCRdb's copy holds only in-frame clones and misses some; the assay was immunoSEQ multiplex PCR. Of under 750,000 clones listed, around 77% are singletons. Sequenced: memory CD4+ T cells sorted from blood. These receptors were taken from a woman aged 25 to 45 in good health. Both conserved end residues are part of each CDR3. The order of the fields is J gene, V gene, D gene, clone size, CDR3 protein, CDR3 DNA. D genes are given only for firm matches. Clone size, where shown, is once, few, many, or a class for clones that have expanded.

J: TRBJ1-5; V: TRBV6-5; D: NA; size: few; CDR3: CASSTDPDQPQHF; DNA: TGTGCCAGCAGTACCGACCCGGATCAGCCCCAGCATTTT
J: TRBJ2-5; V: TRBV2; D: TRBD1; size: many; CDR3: CASTTRWTGAQETQYF; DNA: TGTGCCAGCACCACGCGATGGACAGGGGCACAAGAGACCCAGTACTTC
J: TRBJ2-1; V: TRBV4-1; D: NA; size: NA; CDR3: CASSQGAGPYNEQFF; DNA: TGCGCCAGCAGCCAAGGCGCGGGACCCTACAATGAGCAGTTCTTC
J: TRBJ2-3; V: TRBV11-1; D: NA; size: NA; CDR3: CASRAVGPDTQYF; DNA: TGTGCCAGCAGGGCCGTTGGTCCAGATACGCAGTATTTT
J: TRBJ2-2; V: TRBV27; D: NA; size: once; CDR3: CASSPRRTGELFF; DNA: TGTGCCAGCAGTCCCCGTAGGACCGGGGAGCTGTTTTTT
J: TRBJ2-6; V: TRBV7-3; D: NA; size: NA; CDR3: CASSDQIRTGQPSGANVLTF; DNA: TGTGCCAGCAGCGACCAAATACGAACGGGACAACCCTCTGGGGCCAACGTCCTGACTTTC
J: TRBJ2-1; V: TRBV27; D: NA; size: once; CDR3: CASRVGDSYNEQFF; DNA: TGTGCCAGCCGGGTAGGGGACTCCTACAATGAGCAGTTCTTC
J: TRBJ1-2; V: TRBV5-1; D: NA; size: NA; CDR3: CASSLAGNYGYTF; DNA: TGCGCCAGCAGCTTGGCCGGGAACTATGGCTACACCTTC
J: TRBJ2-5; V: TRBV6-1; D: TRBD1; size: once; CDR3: CASSAQQGRGETQYF; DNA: TGTGCCAGCAGTGCCCAACAGGGGCGAGGAGAGACCCAGTACTTC
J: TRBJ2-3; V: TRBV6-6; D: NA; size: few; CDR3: CASRPRESTDTQYF; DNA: TGTGCCAGCAGACCCCGGGAGAGCACAGATACGCAGTATTTT